One TCR beta chain is described in this entry. This clonotype was recorded at least ten times. Its recognized antigen is unknown. The sample holds no much larger clone one base away, and base qualities are not on file. Its CDR3 holds 17 amino acids, cysteine through phenylalanine. CDR3 DNA is the only sequence kept; it has 51 bases, read in frame from the first base. The germline V gene provides CDR1 SGHRS and CDR2 YFSETQ. V has 4 bases trimmed and J has 2 bases trimmed; junction bases matching no gene number 5. The TCR beta CDR3 regions were amplified from RNA transcripts. A first-round RT-PCR of the TCR CDR3 used the HTBI primer set with the Qiagen OneStep RT-PCR kit. The libraries were constructed in a second round of multiplex PCR and then size-selected and purified. Libraries were sequenced paired-end with 100 bp reads on an Illumina HiSeq2000. The authors' pipeline ran thus. SOAPnuke was used to process the raw data, throwing out any read that contained adapters or uncalled bases, had a mean Phred below 15, or lacked an exact constant-primer or identifier match. High-quality paired reads were merged using COPE v1.2.5, and each unique nucleotide sequence was defined as a clonotype. Clonotypes were aligned to IMGT TRBV, TRBD and TRBJ reference segments using MiTCR v1.1. The analysis included only V-J combinations with a frequency above 0.0001, which together covered about 99% of the repertoires. A TCS score was defined as the ratio of F50 (clonal expansion) to E x V (chaos), with BLOSUM62-based TCRdist applied between CDR3 peptides within each V-J. Welch's t-statistics and random forest reduced roughly 540 V-J features to under 15, which were used in a naive Bayes classifier (R e1071). The public reads were reanalyzed by TCRdb: fastp trimming at Q25, MiXCR alignment, in-frame beta chains only. Identical CDR3 protein sequences are pooled into one entry, listed with their most common genes and DNA. The V and J calls and clone size come from TCRdb's table, not from the authors' own analysis. A total of 500,000 to 550,000 distinct CDR3 sequences appear in this sample, 15% to 20% of them only once. 47% of the sample lies in the top ten.

Ophthalmopathy patients had moderately to severely active disease, with a Clinical Activity Score of 3 or more, a NOSPECS grade of 4 or more, and a disease duration of less than 3 months. Exclusion was applied to patients with uncontrolled infections, other autoimmune diseases, pregnancy or lactation. Diagnoses were established on the basis of clinical symptoms, serum thyroxine and TRAb, thyroid ultrasound, and orbital computed tomography. PBMCs were isolated from approximately 10 ml of fresh peripheral blood by Ficoll-Paque density gradient centrifugation. Total RNA was extracted with Trizol reagent, and quality was checked on an Agilent 2100 Bioanalyzer. This sample stems from a study of T cells in Graves' hyperthyroidism and ophthalmopathy (dated by TCRdb to the late 2010s). For context, the study as a whole: Peripheral blood was sampled at the time of initial diagnosis, prior to any treatment. To identify TCR V-J signatures that set the groups apart, the researchers used a discovery cohort of 100 patients, made up of under 45 with Graves' ophthalmopathy and some 56 with stable Graves' hyperthyroidism. Prospective prediction of ophthalmopathy was tested in an independent validation cohort of fewer than 20 hyperthyroidism patients and some 17 patients who later progressed to ophthalmopathy. The 100 discovery patients were divided at random into training and test sets in a 7:3 ratio. Thyroid tissue and blood T-cell repertoires from about 6 Graves' hyperthyroidism patients were also compared in the study. After blood sampling, hyperthyroidism patients were treated with methimazole at a starting dose of 30 mg daily, and ophthalmopathy patients were treated with high-dose intravenous methylprednisolone. TCR Vbeta CDR3 sequencing of some 140 peripheral blood samples (more than 40 ophthalmopathy, 75 or so hyperthyroidism and roughly 17 progressor patients) is reported in the paper.

Overall study results and their limits: No statistical method was used to fix the sample size in advance, and group allocation was not hidden from the investigators. Blood samples also contained most of the expanded thyroid clonotypes (frequency above 0.001), which suggests that blood repertoires may reflect thyroid immune responses. Ophthalmopathy was separated from stable hyperthyroidism by a 13 V-J signature model, with 85% to 90% sensitivity and roughly 84% specificity obtained in cross-validation and 80%/75% obtained in testing. In validation, the model predicted progression to ophthalmopathy with approximately 71% sensitivity and approximately 72% specificity, a median of about 6 months before onset.

The sample was blood. This TCR came from a middle-aged man with Graves' ophthalmopathy. The receptor chain draws on TRBV5-1 and TRBJ2-3; TRBD2 matches 15 bases in the middle. The CDR3 loop reads CASSGGTSGRLTDTQYF. The bases read TGCGCCAGCAGCGGTGGGACTAGCGGGAGGCTCACAGATACGCAGTATTTT. The full variable domain, completed from the reference TRBV5-1 and TRBJ2-3 proteins outside the CDR3, reads KAGVTQTPRYLIKTRGQQVTLSCSPISGHRSVSWYQQTPGQGLQFLFEYFSETQRNKGNFPGRFSGRQFSNSRSEMNVSTLELGDSALYLCASSGGTSGRLTDTQYFGPGTRLTVL.